Listed below are T cell receptor beta chains from one sample, sequenced in a study of blood T cell repertoires in COVID-19. Data came from immunoSEQ multiplex PCR; TCRdb stores just in-frame clones and leaves some out. The sample contains 85,000 to 120,000 clones, around nine tenths of which appear only once. Specimen: peripheral blood. The origin of the receptors is a woman in her forties or fifties with COVID-19, enrolled during active disease. The CDR3 runs from the conserved cysteine through the conserved F or W. Each record gives: D gene, J gene, clone size, V gene, CDR3 DNA, CDR3 protein. A D gene is named only where the DNA matches it firmly. Expanded clones get a size class; other rows say once, few or many, or leave the size out.

-	TRBJ1-5	once	TRBV21-1	TGTGCCAGCAGCAGCTCCAGGGATTTACTCAATCAGCCCCAGCATTTT	CASSSSRDLLNQPQHF
TRBD1	TRBJ2-1	-	TRBV19	TGTGCCAGTAGTCTTGACAGGGTAGTAAATGAGCAGTTCTTC	CASSLDRVVNEQFF
TRBD2	TRBJ2-1	-	TRBV9	TGTGCCAGCAGCGTAGCGGGGGGGCCGGATGAGCAGTTCTTC	CASSVAGGPDEQFF
-	TRBJ2-3	once	TRBV9	TGTGCCAGCAGCTCCCCCCGCGCGGATACGCAGTATTTT	CASSSPRADTQYF
-	TRBJ1-6	-	TRBV7-2	TGTGCCAGCAGCTTAGTACAAATCAATTCACCCCTCCACTTT	CASSLVQINSPLHF
-	TRBJ2-2	-	TRBV27	TGTGCCAGTAACCCAAGAGGGACCGGGGAGCTGTTTTTT	CASNPRGTGELFF
TRBD1	TRBJ2-7	-	TRBV19	TGTGCCAGTAGTATGGGCGGGACAGGAACCTACGAGCAGTACTTC	CASSMGGTGTYEQYF
-	TRBJ2-7	-	TRBV11-2	TGTGCCAGCAGAGACTCTATCTCCTACGAGCAGTACTTC	CASRDSISYEQYF
-	TRBJ2-2	-	TRBV24-1	TGTGCCACCAGGGGCCCGGCGATAGGGGAGCTGTTTTTT	CATRGPAIGELFF
TRBD1	TRBJ1-3	-	TRBV11-2	TGTGCCAGCAGCTTAGATCCAGGGGGCGGAAACACCATATATTTT	CASSLDPGGGNTIYF
-	TRBJ2-7	-	TRBV15	TGTGCCACCAGCAGAAGACAGGCCCCAAGGGGGGGATACGAGCAGTACTTC	CATSRRQAPRGGYEQYF
-	TRBJ1-1	once	TRBV6-9	TGTGCCAGCAAACCCGGGACACAAGACACTGAAGCTTTCTTT	CASKPGTQDTEAFF
-	TRBJ1-2	-	TRBV6-5	TGTGCCAGCAGTAGACAGACAGCTAACTATGGCTACACCTTC	CASSRQTANYGYTF
-	TRBJ1-2	-	TRBV27	TGTGCCAGCAGTCTCCGGTCCCCACAGGGTATAGGGGGCTACACCTTC	CASSLRSPQGIGGYTF
TRBD1	TRBJ2-5	-	TRBV3-1/TRBV3-2	TGTGCCAGCAGCAAATATCGGACAGGGGGCGTGGGAGAGACCCAGTACTTC	CASSKYRTGGVGETQYF
-	TRBJ2-2	-	TRBV11-2	TGTGCCAGCAGCTTAGATCCTAGGGGGGGGAACACCGGGGAGCTGTTTTTT	CASSLDPRGGNTGELFF
TRBD2	TRBJ2-5	-	TRBV7-8	TGTGCCAGCAGCCCCACCCCTCAGCGGGGGGGCCGAGAGACCCAGTACTTC	CASSPTPQRGGRETQYF
TRBD2	TRBJ2-1	once	TRBV7-8	TGTGCCAGCAGAATTGAGCGGGGGGCCTACAATGAGCAGTTCTTC	CASRIERGAYNEQFF
TRBD1	TRBJ1-4	-	TRBV5-4	TGTGCCAGCAGCAGACGGGACAGGGAAAATGAAAAACTGTTTTTT	CASSRRDRENEKLFF
-	TRBJ1-1	-	TRBV19	TGTGCCAGTAGTATGAAGGGGACTGAAGCTTTCTTT	CASSMKGTEAFF
-	TRBJ2-1	-	TRBV5-8	TGTGCCAGCGCAAACAATCCTAATGAGCAGTTCTTC	CASANNPNEQFF
TRBD1	TRBJ1-5	-	TRBV7-6	TGTGCCAGCAGCCGATCTTCGGGACAGGGCAATCAGCCCCAGCATTTT	CASSRSSGQGNQPQHF
-	TRBJ1-4	-	TRBV29-1	TGCAGCGTTGAAGGGCAGGGAAGCGAAAAACTGTTTTTT	CSVEGQGSEKLFF
-	TRBJ1-1	-	TRBV4-1	TGCGCCAGCAGCCGAATTGAAGGGGCCACTGAAGCTTTCTTT	CASSRIEGATEAFF
TRBD1	TRBJ1-2	-	TRBV5-6	TGTGCCAGCAGCCCGGGACAGGCCCCCTATGGCTACACCTTC	CASSPGQAPYGYTF
-	TRBJ1-1	once	TRBV10-3	TGTGCCATCAGTTCGGGGGTAGGCACTGAAGCTTTCTTT	CAISSGVGTEAFF
TRBD1	TRBJ1-2	-	TRBV10-3	TGTGCCATCAGTGAGTCGGCCAGGGGGCAGAACTATGGCTACACCTTC	CAISESARGQNYGYTF
TRBD1	TRBJ2-3	once	TRBV10-2	TGCGCCAGCAGTGAGTCGGTGGGACAGGGCACAGATACGCAGTATTTT	CASSESVGQGTDTQYF
-	TRBJ1-2	-	TRBV6-5	TGTGCCAGCTTTCGAGGAGGGGTGGCGAACTATGGCTACACCTTC	CASFRGGVANYGYTF
-	TRBJ1-5	-	TRBV9	TGTGCCAGCAGCCCCGGGGGGCGGATTCCTCAGCCCCAGCATTTT	CASSPGGRIPQPQHF
TRBD1	TRBJ2-2	-	TRBV9	TGTGCCAGCAGCGGACGGACAGGGGTTGGTGGCGGGGAGCTGTTTTTT	CASSGRTGVGGGELFF
-	TRBJ1-2	-	TRBV6-5	TGTGCCAGCAACCCGGACAACCTTCTTAACTATGGCTACACCTTC	CASNPDNLLNYGYTF
-	TRBJ2-2	-	TRBV25-1	TGTGCCAGCAGTGAATCTGGCGGGGCTAGGGAGCTGTTTTTT	CASSESGGARELFF
-	TRBJ1-3	-	TRBV15	TGTGCCACCAGCAGACCTGGGGAGGTTCACACCATATATTTT	CATSRPGEVHTIYF
TRBD1	TRBJ1-1	-	TRBV2	TGTGCCAGCTCAGGGGGCGAGAACACTGAAGCTTTCTTT	CASSGGENTEAFF
-	TRBJ1-4	-	TRBV29-1	TGCAGCGGACGGTCCGGGGGGGCAGGGCCTAATGAAAAACTGTTTTTT	CSGRSGGAGPNEKLFF
TRBD1	TRBJ1-2	-	TRBV18	TGTGCCAGCTCACGGGACAGGGGGAACTATGGCTACACCTTC	CASSRDRGNYGYTF
TRBD2	TRBJ2-5	-	TRBV5-1	TGCGCCAGCAGCCTGGGACTAGCGGGGGGGAACATTGAGACCCAGTACTTC	CASSLGLAGGNIETQYF
TRBD2	TRBJ2-3	-	TRBV30	TGTGCCTGGACCGGACTAGCGGGGGTGGCAGATACGCAGTATTTT	CAWTGLAGVADTQYF
TRBD1	TRBJ1-5	-	TRBV2	TGTGCCAGCAGTGGGACAGGGAGTCAGCCCCAGCATTTT	CASSGTGSQPQHF